The rows below give T cell receptor beta chains drawn from one sample of a study of blood T cell repertoires in COVID-19. TCRdb's copy holds only in-frame clones and misses some; the assay was immunoSEQ multiplex PCR. Here the sample spans roughly 200,000 clones, 82% being singletons. Specimen: peripheral blood. These receptors came from a woman aged 55-70 years with COVID-19, enrolled during active disease. Each CDR3 is given with its conserved first and last residue. The D gene is left open where the match is weak. Size values are once, few and many counts, or a class for expanded clones, and some rows have none.

TRBD1,TRBV27,NA,TRBJ2-1,TGTGCCAGCAGTACTCGACAGGGACCCTATCAGTTCTTC,CASSTRQGPYQFF
TRBD1,TRBV7-8,NA,TRBJ2-5,TGTGCCAGCAGCACAGGACAGGGGGCGCTCCCCTATAAAGAGACCCAGTACTTC,CASSTGQGALPYKETQYF
NA,TRBV7-2,few,TRBJ2-1,TGTGCCAGCAGCTATAGCGGTAATGAGCAGTTCTTC,CASSYSGNEQFF
TRBD2,TRBV10-3,NA,TRBJ2-7,TGTGCCATCAGTGAGTCGACGGCGGGAGAAGGGAGCGAGCAGTACTTC,CAISESTAGEGSEQYF
NA,TRBV6-2/TRBV6-3,once,TRBJ2-1,TGTGCCAGCAGCAGTGGGGGGATACATGAGCAGTTCTTC,CASSSGGIHEQFF
NA,TRBV12-3/TRBV12-4,NA,TRBJ1-5,TGTGCCAGCAGCAAACAGGGGCCCCAGCATTTT,CASSKQGPQHF
NA,TRBV5-6,few,TRBJ2-1,TGTGCCAGCAGCTCAGGGTGGGCGTCCTACAATGAGCAGTTCTTC,CASSSGWASYNEQFF
TRBD1,TRBV5-1,NA,TRBJ2-2,TGCGCCAGCAGCCCGCGGACAGGGGTGGCCGGGGAGCTGTTTTTT,CASSPRTGVAGELFF
NA,TRBV5-4,few,TRBJ2-3,TGTGCCAGCAGCTTGTTAGGCAGGGGAACTAGCACAGATACGCAGTATTTT,CASSLLGRGTSTDTQYF
TRBD1,TRBV5-4,NA,TRBJ1-4,TGTGCCAGCAGCCCCACTAACAGGGGTAGGGAAAAACTGTTTTTT,CASSPTNRGREKLFF
NA,TRBV19,NA,TRBJ1-1,TGTGCCAGTAAGAAACTACCGAATGAAGCTTTCTTT,CASKKLPNEAFF
NA,TRBV11-2,NA,TRBJ1-5,TGTGCCAGCAGCTTAGCAGGGGGCAATCAGCCCCAGCATTTT,CASSLAGGNQPQHF
NA,TRBV28,NA,TRBJ1-5,TGTGCCAGCCGATTCCTCGGTGCGGGAGATCAGCCCCAGCATTTT,CASRFLGAGDQPQHF
NA,TRBV23-1,NA,TRBJ2-2,TGCGCCAGCAGTCAGTCGATCTCAGGTCCAACGAACACCGGGGAGCTGTTTTTT,CASSQSISGPTNTGELFF
NA,TRBV6-5,many,TRBJ1-2,TGTGCCAGCAGCAACAGGGCTGCCAACTATGGCTACACCTTC,CASSNRAANYGYTF
TRBD1,TRBV5-6,NA,TRBJ2-1,TGTGCCAGCAGCTTGGGGGGGACAGCCTCCTACAATGAGCAGTTCTTC,CASSLGGTASYNEQFF
TRBD1,TRBV5-4,NA,TRBJ1-2,TGTGCCAGCAGCTTTCCCAGGGGGGACTATGGCTACACCTTC,CASSFPRGDYGYTF
TRBD2,TRBV7-3,NA,TRBJ2-1,TGTGCCAGCAGCTTAGGTCTAGCGGGAACGAATGAGCAGTTCTTC,CASSLGLAGTNEQFF
TRBD1,TRBV4-2,NA,TRBJ2-2,TGTGCCAGCAGCCCCAGAGGGACAGGAAACACCGGGGAGCTGTTTTTT,CASSPRGTGNTGELFF
TRBD1,TRBV27,NA,TRBJ1-5,TGTGCCAGCAGTTTGGGGACAGGGGTCAATCAGCCCCAGCATTTT,CASSLGTGVNQPQHF
TRBD2,TRBV5-1,NA,TRBJ2-3,TGCGCCAGCAGCTTGGCCCGGGGGAGGGCAGATACGCAGTATTTT,CASSLARGRADTQYF
TRBD1,TRBV5-6,NA,TRBJ1-2,TGTGCCAGCAGTCCGGACAGGGGGTACCCGAAAGGCTATGGCTACACCTTC,CASSPDRGYPKGYGYTF